This note documents a single T cell receptor beta chain sequence. Its antigen is currently unknown. The data originate from a study of CD8 T cells in ankylosing spondylitis. Study observations and caveats: Blood of patients with ankylosing spondylitis appeared to be characterized by a TCR beta motif of about eight highly homologous variants. Reportedly, matched ankylosing spondylitis synovial fluid was significantly enriched for disease-linked clones. The authors found the disease-linked clones to be CD8+ and relatively rare in peripheral blood.

Trimming stripped 0 bases from V and 0 bases from J, with 13 bases between. Germline V lookup: CDR1 DFQATT, CDR2 SNEGSKA (reference sequence). The CDR3 totals 16 residues. Quantitative barcoded 5'-RACE was used to prepare TCR beta libraries. TCRdb reprocessed the 5' RACE reads with MiXCR, giving one entry per CDR3 protein. Found here are more than 650,000 distinct CDR3 sequences, approximately 12% of them singletons; the top ten hold 0.45% to 0.6%. The chain combines TRBV20-1 with TRBJ2-3; D gene ambiguous. The material sequenced was blood, either unsorted or a sorted T cell fraction (not recorded which). The clonotype comes from a male donor with ankylosing spondylitis. The CDR3, as DNA: TGCAGTGCTAGAGATAGGGTGGCGAGAAGCACAGATACGCAGTATTTT. Translation gives CSARDRVARSTDTQYF.